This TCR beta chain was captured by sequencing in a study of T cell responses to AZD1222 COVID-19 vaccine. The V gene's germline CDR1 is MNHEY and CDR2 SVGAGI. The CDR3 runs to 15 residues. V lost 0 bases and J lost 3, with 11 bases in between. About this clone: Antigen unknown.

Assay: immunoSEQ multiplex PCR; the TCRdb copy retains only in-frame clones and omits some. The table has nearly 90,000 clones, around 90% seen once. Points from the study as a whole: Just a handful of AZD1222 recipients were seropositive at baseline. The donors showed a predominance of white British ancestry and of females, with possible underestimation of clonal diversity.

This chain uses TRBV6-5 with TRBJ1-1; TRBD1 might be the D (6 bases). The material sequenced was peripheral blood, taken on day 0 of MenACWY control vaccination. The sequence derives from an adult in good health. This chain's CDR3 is CASSYSRGVDTEAFF. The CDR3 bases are TGTGCCAGCAGTTACTCGAGGGGGGTTGACACTGAAGCTTTCTTT.